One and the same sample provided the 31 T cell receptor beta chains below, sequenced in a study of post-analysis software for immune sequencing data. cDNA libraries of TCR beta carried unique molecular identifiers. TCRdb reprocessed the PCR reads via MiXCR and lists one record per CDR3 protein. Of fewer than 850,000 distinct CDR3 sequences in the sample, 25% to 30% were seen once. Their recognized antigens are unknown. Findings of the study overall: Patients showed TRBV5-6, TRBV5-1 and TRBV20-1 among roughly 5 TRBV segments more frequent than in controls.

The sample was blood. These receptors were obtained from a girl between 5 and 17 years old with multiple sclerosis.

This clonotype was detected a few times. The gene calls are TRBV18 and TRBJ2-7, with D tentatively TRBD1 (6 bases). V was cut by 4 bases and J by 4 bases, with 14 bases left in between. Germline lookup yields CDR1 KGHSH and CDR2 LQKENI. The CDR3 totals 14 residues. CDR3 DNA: TGTGCCAGCTCACTGGGACACAACATTTACGAGCAGTACTTC. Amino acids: CASSLGHNIYEQYF. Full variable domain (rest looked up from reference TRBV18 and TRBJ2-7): NAGVMQNPRHLVRRRGQEARLRCSPMKGHSHVYWYRQLPEEGLKFMVYLQKENIIDESGMPKERFSAEFPKEGPSILRIQQVVRGDSAAYFCASSLGHNIYEQYFGPGTRLTVT.

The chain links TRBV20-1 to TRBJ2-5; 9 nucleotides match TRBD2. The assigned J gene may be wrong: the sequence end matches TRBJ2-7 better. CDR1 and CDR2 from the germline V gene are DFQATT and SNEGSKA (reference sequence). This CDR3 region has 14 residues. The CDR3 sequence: CSSGQASGIYEQYF. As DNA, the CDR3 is TGCAGTTCCGGGCAGGCTAGCGGGATATACGAGCAGTACTTC.

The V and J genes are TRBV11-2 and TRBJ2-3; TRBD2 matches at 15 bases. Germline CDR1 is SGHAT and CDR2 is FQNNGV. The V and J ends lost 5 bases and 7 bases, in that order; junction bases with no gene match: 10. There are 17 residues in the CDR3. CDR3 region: CASSVRGLAGGLNTQYF. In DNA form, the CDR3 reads TGTGCCAGCAGCGTTAGGGGACTAGCGGGAGGCCTGAATACGCAGTATTTT.

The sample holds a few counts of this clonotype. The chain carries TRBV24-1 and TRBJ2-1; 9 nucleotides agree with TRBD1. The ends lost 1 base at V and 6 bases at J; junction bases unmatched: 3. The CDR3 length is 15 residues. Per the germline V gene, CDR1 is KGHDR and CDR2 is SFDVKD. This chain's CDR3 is CATSDFNRGLNEQFF. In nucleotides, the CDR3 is TGTGCCACCAGTGATTTTAACAGGGGGCTCAATGAGCAGTTCTTC.

Here the CDR3 reads CASSLGPVFSYEQYF. The CDR3 region has the DNA TGTGCCAGCAGCTTAGGTCCGGTTTTCTCCTACGAGCAGTACTTC. The V call is TRBV7-2, the J call TRBJ2-7; D uncertain. The CDR3 has 15 amino acids. Trimming stripped 1 base from V and 0 bases from J, with 10 bases between. From germline, CDR1 is SGHTA and CDR2 FQGNSA.

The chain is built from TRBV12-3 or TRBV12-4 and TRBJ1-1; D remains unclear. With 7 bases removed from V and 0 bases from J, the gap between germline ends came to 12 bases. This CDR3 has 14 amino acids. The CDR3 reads CASKVRKMNTEAFF. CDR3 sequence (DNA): TGTGCCAGCAAGGTTCGTAAAATGAACACTGAAGCTTTCTTT.

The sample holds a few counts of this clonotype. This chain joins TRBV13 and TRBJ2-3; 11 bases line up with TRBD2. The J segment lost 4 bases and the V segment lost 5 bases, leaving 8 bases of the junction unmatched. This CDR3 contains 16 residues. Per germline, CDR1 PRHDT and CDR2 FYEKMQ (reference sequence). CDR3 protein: CASSPQGLAGPDTQYF. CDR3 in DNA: TGTGCCAGCAGCCCCCAAGGACTAGCGGGTCCAGATACGCAGTATTTT.

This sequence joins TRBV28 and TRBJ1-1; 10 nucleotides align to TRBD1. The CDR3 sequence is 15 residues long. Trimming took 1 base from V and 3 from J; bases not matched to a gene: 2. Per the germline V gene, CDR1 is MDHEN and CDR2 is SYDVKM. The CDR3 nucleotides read TGTGCCAGCAGTTTATTGGGGACAGGGGACACTGAAGCTTTCTTT. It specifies CASSLLGTGDTEAFF.

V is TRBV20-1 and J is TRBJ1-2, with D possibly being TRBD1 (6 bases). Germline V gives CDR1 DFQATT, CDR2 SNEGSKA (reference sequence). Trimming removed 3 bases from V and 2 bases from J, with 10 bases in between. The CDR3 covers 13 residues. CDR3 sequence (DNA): TGCAGTGCTAGTGGCAGGGGAAACTATGGCTACACCTTC. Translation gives CSASGRGNYGYTF.

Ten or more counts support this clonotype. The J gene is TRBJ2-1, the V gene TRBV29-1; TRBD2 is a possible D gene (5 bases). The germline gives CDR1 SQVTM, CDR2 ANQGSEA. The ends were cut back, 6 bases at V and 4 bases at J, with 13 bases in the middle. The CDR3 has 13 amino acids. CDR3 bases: TGCAGCGTGGCTACGGGGTTTTACAATGAGCAGTTCTTC. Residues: CSVATGFYNEQFF.

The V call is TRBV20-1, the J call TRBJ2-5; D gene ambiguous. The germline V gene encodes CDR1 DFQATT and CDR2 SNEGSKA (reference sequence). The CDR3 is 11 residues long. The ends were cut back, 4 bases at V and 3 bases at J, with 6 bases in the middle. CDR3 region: CSATVKETQYF. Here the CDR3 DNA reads TGCAGTGCTACCGTTAAAGAGACCCAGTACTTC.

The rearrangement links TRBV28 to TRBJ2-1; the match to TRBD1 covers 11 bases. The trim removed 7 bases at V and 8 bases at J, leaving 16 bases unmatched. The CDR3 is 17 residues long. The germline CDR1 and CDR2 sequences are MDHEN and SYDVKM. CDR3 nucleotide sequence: TGTGCCAGCATCCTTTCCGGTGGGACAGGGGGGTGGGATGAGCAGTTCTTC. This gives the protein CASILSGGTGGWDEQFF. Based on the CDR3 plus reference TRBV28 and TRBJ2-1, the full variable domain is DVKVTQSSRYLVKRTGEKVFLECVQDMDHENMFWYRQDPGLGLRLIYFSYDVKMKEKGDIPEGYSVSREKKERFSLILESASTNQTSMYLCASILSGGTGGWDEQFFGPGTRLTVL.

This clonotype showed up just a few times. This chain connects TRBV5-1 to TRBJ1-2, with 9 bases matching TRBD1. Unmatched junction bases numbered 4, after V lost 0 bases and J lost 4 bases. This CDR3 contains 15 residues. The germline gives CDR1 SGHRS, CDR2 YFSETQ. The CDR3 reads CASSLGDREGYGYTF. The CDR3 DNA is TGCGCCAGCAGCTTGGGGGACAGGGAGGGCTATGGCTACACCTTC.

CDR3: CSASLLERVQYF. As DNA, the CDR3 is TGCAGTGCTAGCCTCCTAGAACGCGTACAGTATTTT. V and J are TRBV20-1 and TRBJ2-3; D is unclear. The V gene's germline CDR1 is DFQATT and CDR2 SNEGSKA (reference sequence). V was cut by 3 bases and J by 12 bases, with 16 bases left in between. The CDR3 is made up of 12 amino acids.

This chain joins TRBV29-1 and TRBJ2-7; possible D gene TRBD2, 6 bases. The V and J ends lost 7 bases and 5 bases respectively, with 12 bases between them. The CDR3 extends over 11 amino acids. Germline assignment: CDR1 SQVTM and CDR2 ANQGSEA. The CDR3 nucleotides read TGCAGCGCCCGCGGGGCGGACGAGCAGTACTTC. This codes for CSARGADEQYF.

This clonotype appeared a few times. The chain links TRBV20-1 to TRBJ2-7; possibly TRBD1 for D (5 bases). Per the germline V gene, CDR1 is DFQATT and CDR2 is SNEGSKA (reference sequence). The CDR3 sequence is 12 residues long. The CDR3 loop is CSMDMASYEQYF. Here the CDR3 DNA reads TGCAGCATGGACATGGCCTCGTACGAGCAGTACTTC.

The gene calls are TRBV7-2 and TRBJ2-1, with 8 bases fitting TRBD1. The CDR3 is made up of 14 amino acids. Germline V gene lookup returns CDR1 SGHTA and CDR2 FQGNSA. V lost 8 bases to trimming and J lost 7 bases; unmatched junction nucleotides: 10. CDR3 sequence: CASGPDRVRNEQFF. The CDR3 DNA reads TGTGCCAGCGGTCCGGACAGGGTTCGTAATGAGCAGTTCTTC.

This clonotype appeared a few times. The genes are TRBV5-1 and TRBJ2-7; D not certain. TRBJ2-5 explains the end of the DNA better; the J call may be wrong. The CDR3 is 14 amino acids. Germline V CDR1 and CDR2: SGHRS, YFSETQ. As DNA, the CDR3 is TGCGCCAGCAGCTTGGATGGCAGGTCGGAGACCCAGTACTTC. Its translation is CASSLDGRSETQYF.

DNA of the CDR3: TGTGCCACCAGCAGAGATACAGCGGGGGAAGAGACCCAGTACTTC. Its translation: CATSRDTAGEETQYF. This chain links TRBV15 with TRBJ2-5, with 8 nucleotides matching TRBD2. The CDR3 extends over 15 amino acids. Germline lookup yields CDR1 LNHNV and CDR2 YYDKDF (reference sequence). V shed 0 bases, J shed 3 bases, and the junction held 3 bases outside the gene matches.

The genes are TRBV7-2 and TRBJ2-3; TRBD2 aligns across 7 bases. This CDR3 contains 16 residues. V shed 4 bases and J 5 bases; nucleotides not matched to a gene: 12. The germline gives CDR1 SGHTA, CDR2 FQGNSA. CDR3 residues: CASSWTGRGRGDTQYF. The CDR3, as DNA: TGTGCCAGCAGCTGGACCGGGCGGGGGAGAGGAGATACGCAGTATTTT.

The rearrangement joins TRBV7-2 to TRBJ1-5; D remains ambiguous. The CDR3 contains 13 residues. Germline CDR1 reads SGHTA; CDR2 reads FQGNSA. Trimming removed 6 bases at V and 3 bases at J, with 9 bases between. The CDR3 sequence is CASSRLINQPQHF. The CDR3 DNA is TGTGCCAGCAGTAGGCTCATCAATCAGCCCCAGCATTTT.

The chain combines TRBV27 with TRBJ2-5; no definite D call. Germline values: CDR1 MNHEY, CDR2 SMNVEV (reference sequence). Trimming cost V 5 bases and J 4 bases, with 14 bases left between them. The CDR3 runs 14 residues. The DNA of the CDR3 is TGTGCCAGCAGTCGGACCCCATGGGGAGAGACCCAGTACTTC. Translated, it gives CASSRTPWGETQYF.

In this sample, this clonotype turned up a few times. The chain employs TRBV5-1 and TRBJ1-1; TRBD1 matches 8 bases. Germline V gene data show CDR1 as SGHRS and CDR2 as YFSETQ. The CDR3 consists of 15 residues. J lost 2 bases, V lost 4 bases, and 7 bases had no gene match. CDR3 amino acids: CASSPWTGPNTEAFF. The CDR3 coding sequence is TGCGCCAGCAGCCCGTGGACAGGGCCTAACACTGAAGCTTTCTTT.

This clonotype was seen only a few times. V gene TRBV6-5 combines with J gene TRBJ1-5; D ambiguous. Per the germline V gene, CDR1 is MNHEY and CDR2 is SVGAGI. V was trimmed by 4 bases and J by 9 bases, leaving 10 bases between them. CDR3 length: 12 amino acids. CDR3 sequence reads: CASSCTEGPQHF. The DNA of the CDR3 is TGTGCCAGCAGTTGCACAGAGGGGCCCCAGCATTTT.

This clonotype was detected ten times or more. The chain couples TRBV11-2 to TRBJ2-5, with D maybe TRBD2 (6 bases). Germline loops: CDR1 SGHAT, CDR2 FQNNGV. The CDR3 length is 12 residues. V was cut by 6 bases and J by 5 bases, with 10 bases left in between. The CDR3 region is CASSFGGETQYF. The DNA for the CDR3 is TGTGCCAGCAGTTTTGGGGGGGAGACCCAGTACTTC. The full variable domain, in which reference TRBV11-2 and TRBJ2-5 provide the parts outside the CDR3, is EAGVAQSPRYKIIEKRQSVAFWCNPISGHATLYWYQQILGQGPKLLIQFQNNGVVDDSQLPKDRFSAERLKGVDSTLKIQPAKLEDSAVYLCASSFGGETQYFGPGTRLLVL.

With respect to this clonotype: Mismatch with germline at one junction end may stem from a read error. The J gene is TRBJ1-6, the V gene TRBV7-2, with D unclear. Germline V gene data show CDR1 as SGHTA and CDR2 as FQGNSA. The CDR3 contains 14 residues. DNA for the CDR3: TGTGCCAGCAGCCTCGGGAGGATCAATTCACCCCCCCACTTT. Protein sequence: CASSLGRINSPPHF.

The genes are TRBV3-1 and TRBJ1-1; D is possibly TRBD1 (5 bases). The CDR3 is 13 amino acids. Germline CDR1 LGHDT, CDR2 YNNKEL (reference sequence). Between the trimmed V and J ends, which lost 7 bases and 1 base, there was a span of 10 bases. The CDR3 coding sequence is TGTGCCAGCACCCGCGGGGGGAACACTGAAGCTTTCTTT. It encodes CASTRGGNTEAFF.

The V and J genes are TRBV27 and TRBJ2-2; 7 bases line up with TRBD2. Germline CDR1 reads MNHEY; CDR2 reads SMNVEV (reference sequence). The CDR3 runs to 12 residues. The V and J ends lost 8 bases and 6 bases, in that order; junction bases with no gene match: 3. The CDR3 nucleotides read TGTGCCAGCGGCCTAGCGGCCGGGGAGCTGTTTTTT. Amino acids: CASGLAAGELFF.

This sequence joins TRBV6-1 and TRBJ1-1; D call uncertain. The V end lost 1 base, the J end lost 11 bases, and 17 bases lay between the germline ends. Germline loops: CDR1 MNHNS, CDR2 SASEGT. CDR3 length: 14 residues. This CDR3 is CASSEVVSDRRAFF. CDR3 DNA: TGTGCCAGCAGTGAAGTGGTATCGGACCGGCGGGCTTTCTTT.

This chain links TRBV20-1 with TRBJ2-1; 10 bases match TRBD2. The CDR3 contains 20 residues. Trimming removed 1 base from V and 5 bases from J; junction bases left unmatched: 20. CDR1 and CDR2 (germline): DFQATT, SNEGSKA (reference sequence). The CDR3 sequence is CSARAPLLAGAVYDNNEQFF. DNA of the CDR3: TGCAGTGCTAGAGCCCCCCTTCTAGCGGGGGCCGTCTACGACAACAATGAGCAGTTCTTC.

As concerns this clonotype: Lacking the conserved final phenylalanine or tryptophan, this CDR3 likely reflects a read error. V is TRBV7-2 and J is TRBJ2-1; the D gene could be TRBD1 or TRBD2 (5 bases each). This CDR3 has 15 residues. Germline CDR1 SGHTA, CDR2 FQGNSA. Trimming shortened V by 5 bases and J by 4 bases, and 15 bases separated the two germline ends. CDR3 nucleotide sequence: TGTGCCAGCAGCCTAACGGGGCTTCAATACAATGAGCAGTTCTGC. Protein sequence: CASSLTGLQYNEQFC.